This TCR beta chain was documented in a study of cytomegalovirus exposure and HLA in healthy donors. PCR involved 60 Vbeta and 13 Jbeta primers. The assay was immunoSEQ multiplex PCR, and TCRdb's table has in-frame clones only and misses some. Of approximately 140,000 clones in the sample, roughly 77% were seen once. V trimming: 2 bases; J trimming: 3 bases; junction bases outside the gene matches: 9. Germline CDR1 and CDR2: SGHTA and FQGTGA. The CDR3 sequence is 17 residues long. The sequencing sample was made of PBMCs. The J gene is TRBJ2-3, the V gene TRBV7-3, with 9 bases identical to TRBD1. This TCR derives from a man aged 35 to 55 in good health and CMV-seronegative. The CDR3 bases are TGTGCCAGCAGCTTATCATCCGGGACAGGGCTAACAGATACGCAGTATTTT. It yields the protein CASSLSSGTGLTDTQYF.